The TCR beta chain under discussion was sequenced for a study of T cell repertoires in cytomegalovirus infection. For the study at large: Public TCR beta signatures indicated both CMV infection and matching HLA type.

On this clonotype: Its target is unknown.

V shed 2 bases and J shed 6 bases, with 13 bases lying between them. CDR3 length equals 14 residues. From germline, CDR1 is LGHNA and CDR2 YSLEER. TCRdb re-analysed the reads in MiXCR, keeping a single row per CDR3 protein. The sample includes roughly 700,000 distinct CDR3 sequences, around 32% of them seen just once. The J gene is TRBJ1-2, the V gene TRBV4-3; tentative D call: TRBD1 (5 bases). The source material was cultured PBMCs, sampled from culture after CMV antigen stimulation. The receptor comes from a human donor in good health (CMV status not recorded). Some clones in this sample may be carry-over from other donors' samples. CDR3 nucleotides: TGCGCCAGCAGCCAACAAACAGGAGACGATGGCTACACCTTC. Protein sequence: CASSQQTGDDGYTF.